This T cell receptor beta chain was recovered during a study of graft-versus-host responses after intestinal transplantation. Study as a whole: Grafts that recipients had were multivisceral, liver-intestinal, or isolated intestinal transplants. For 3 to 4 years after anti-thymocyte globulin induction, all recipients took tacrolimus and steroids.

Study-wide points: Patients who carried graft-donor T cell macrochimerism also had high graft-versus-host to host-versus-graft clonal ratios in their allografts.

Germline CDR1 SGHAT, CDR2 FQNNGV. The CDR3 consists of 15 residues. J gave up 1 base and V 5 bases, and 6 bases lay outside the gene matches. Sequencing used immunoSEQ multiplex PCR; TCRdb keeps in-frame clones, though not all of them. The sample records tens of thousands of clones, 80% to 95% being singletons. A word on this clone: The antigen is unknown.

The starting material was unstimulated CD8+ T cells sorted from spleen or lymph node cells, obtained before intestinal transplant. The TCR was taken from a human donor who received an intestinal transplant. The chain recombines TRBV11-2 with TRBJ2-3; 7 positions agree with TRBD1. The CDR3 protein is CASSQTGVGTDTQYF. The CDR3 DNA is TGTGCCAGCAGCCAAACAGGGGTGGGCACAGATACGCAGTATTTT.